Listed below are T cell receptor beta chains from one sample, sequenced in a study of T cells in localized non-small cell lung cancer. Sequenced by immunoSEQ multiplex PCR; TCRdb stores in-frame clones only, minus some. The sample shows roughly 20,000 clones, around 90% of them seen only once. Sequenced material: peripheral blood mononuclear cells, taken before any cancer treatment. The receptors were sampled from a male donor at least 60 years old with stage II lung adenocarcinoma. Both conserved end residues are part of each CDR3. Fields, in order: clone size, V gene, J gene, D gene, CDR3 DNA, CDR3 protein. A D gene is named only where the DNA matches it firmly. Clone size appears in some rows only: once, few, many, or a class for an expanded clone.

size: -
V: TRBV7-2
J: TRBJ2-2
D: -
DNA: TGTGCCAGCAGCTCAGGAGGGAGCACCGGGGAGCTGTTTTTT
CDR3: CASSSGGSTGELFF

size: -
V: TRBV2
J: TRBJ2-7
D: -
DNA: TGTGCCAGCAGTCGACAACAAGCTTCCTACGAGCAGTACTTC
CDR3: CASSRQQASYEQYF

size: -
V: TRBV5-1
J: TRBJ1-2
D: -
DNA: TGCGCCAGCAGCGAACAGGGCAATGGCTACACCTTC
CDR3: CASSEQGNGYTF

size: -
V: TRBV6-5
J: TRBJ2-6
D: -
DNA: TGTGCCAGCAGTAAAGGGTTCTCTGGGGCCAACGTCCTGACTTTC
CDR3: CASSKGFSGANVLTF

size: -
V: TRBV15
J: TRBJ2-7
D: -
DNA: TGTGCCACCAGCAGAGTCGGGAGCGGCTCCTACGAGCAGTACTTC
CDR3: CATSRVGSGSYEQYF

size: -
V: TRBV7-9
J: TRBJ2-3
D: TRBD2
DNA: TGTGCCAGCAGCTTAGGGCGGGAGGGCCGAGATACGCAGTATTTT
CDR3: CASSLGREGRDTQYF

size: -
V: TRBV27
J: TRBJ2-7
D: -
DNA: TGTGCCAGCAGTTCGTCCGGGGGTCCTCGGGGGCAGTACTTC
CDR3: CASSSSGGPRGQYF

size: -
V: TRBV9
J: TRBJ2-5
D: TRBD1
DNA: TGTGCCAGCAGCGTAGGAGTCCTGGACAGGGGAGAGACCCAGTACTTC
CDR3: CASSVGVLDRGETQYF

size: -
V: TRBV19
J: TRBJ2-2
D: TRBD2
DNA: TGTGCCACCTCCTTAGCGGGATCGGACACCGGGGAGCTGTTTTTT
CDR3: CATSLAGSDTGELFF

size: -
V: TRBV4-1
J: TRBJ2-4
D: TRBD2
DNA: TGCGCCAGCAGCCCCGGACTAGCGGAGAGCCCAAAAAACATTCAGTACTTC
CDR3: CASSPGLAESPKNIQYF

size: -
V: TRBV11-3
J: TRBJ2-2
D: TRBD2
DNA: TGTGCCAGCAGCCCCGGACTAGGTTCGAACACCGGGGAGCTGTTTTTT
CDR3: CASSPGLGSNTGELFF

size: -
V: TRBV19
J: TRBJ2-3
D: TRBD2
DNA: TGTGCCAGTAGTACTCGCGCTTCTTTGCGGGAGTTAGATACGCAGTATTTT
CDR3: CASSTRASLRELDTQYF

size: -
V: TRBV5-1
J: TRBJ2-5
D: -
DNA: TGCGCCAGCAGCCTCGACAGGCCCCGGCAAGAGACCCAGTACTTC
CDR3: CASSLDRPRQETQYF

size: -
V: TRBV6-1
J: TRBJ2-3
D: -
DNA: TGTGCCAGCAGTGAAGGTCCCACCAGCACAGATACGCAGTATTTT
CDR3: CASSEGPTSTDTQYF

size: -
V: TRBV5-5
J: TRBJ1-5
D: -
DNA: TGTGCCAGCAGCCCGGGAGGCGGGGGTCAGCCCCAGCATTTT
CDR3: CASSPGGGGQPQHF

size: -
V: TRBV5-1
J: TRBJ2-2
D: TRBD2
DNA: TGCGCCAGCAGCCAACCAATCCTAGCGGGAGAGACCGGGGAGCTGTTTTTT
CDR3: CASSQPILAGETGELFF

size: few
V: TRBV5-8
J: TRBJ2-6
D: -
DNA: TGTGCCAGCAGCTTGGGCAGGCGCTCTGGGGCCAACGTCCTGACTTTC
CDR3: CASSLGRRSGANVLTF

size: once
V: TRBV10-3
J: TRBJ2-1
D: -
DNA: TGTGCCATCAGTGAACTATCTGAGCAGTTCTTC
CDR3: CAISELSEQFF

size: -
V: TRBV21-1
J: TRBJ2-7
D: -
DNA: TGTGCCAGCCAATTTACTTCTAAGACCGGTCTACCTTACGAGCAGTACTTC
CDR3: CASQFTSKTGLPYEQYF

size: -
V: TRBV9
J: TRBJ2-1
D: -
DNA: TGTGCCAGCAGCGTTAGGGGTACTTCCTACAATGAGCAGTTCTTC
CDR3: CASSVRGTSYNEQFF

size: once
V: TRBV5-1
J: TRBJ2-7
D: TRBD2
DNA: TGCGCCAGCAGCTCTGGTGTGGGACTAGCATTGGACGAGCAGTACTTC
CDR3: CASSSGVGLALDEQYF

size: -
V: TRBV21-1
J: TRBJ1-1
D: -
DNA: TGTGCCAGCGCATTAAACACAGGGGACACTGAAGCTTTCTTT
CDR3: CASALNTGDTEAFF

size: -
V: TRBV6-5
J: TRBJ2-3
D: -
DNA: TGTGCCAGCAGTTACGGGGACTTCAGCACAGATACGCAGTATTTT
CDR3: CASSYGDFSTDTQYF

size: -
V: TRBV7-6
J: TRBJ2-2
D: TRBD2
DNA: TGTGCCAGCAGCTTATCTAGCGGGAGGGGATTTCTACGGGAGCTGTTTTTT
CDR3: CASSLSSGRGFLRELFF

size: -
V: TRBV6-1
J: TRBJ2-5
D: -
DNA: TGTGCCAGCAGTGAAGCGTGGGCGGGGCTCCAAGAGACCCAGTACTTC
CDR3: CASSEAWAGLQETQYF

size: few
V: TRBV10-3
J: TRBJ1-1
D: TRBD1
DNA: TGTGCCATCAGTGAGCCAGGGGGGGACACTGAAGCTTTCTTT
CDR3: CAISEPGGDTEAFF